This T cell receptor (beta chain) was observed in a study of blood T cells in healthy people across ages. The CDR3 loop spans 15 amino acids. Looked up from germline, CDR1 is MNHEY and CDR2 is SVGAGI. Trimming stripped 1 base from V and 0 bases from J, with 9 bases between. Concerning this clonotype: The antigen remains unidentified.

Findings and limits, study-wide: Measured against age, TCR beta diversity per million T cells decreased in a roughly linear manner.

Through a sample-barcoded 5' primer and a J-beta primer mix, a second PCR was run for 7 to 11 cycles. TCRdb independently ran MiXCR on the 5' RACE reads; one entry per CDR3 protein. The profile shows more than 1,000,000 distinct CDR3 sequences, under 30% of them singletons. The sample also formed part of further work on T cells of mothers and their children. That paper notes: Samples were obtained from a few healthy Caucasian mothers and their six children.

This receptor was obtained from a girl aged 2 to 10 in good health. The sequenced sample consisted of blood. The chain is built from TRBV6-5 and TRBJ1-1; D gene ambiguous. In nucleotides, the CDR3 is TGTGCCAGCAGTTACTACGGAGGTTTGAACACTGAAGCTTTCTTT. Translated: CASSYYGGLNTEAFF.